The clone carrying this TCR beta chain appeared a single time. This sample stems from a study of blood T cell repertoires in COVID-19. The wider study: Some COVID-19 samples were acute and others convalescent; all came from the United States, Italy and Spain. T cells, B-cell-depleted T cells, or PBMCs provided the cDNA or gDNA that served as material.

In the original workflow: Estimation of nucleated cell counts was performed using reference gene primer amplification. The data were produced by immunoSEQ multiplex PCR, yet TCRdb's version contains in-frame clones alone and is incomplete. V and J calls and clone size come straight from that table; D and trimming were deduced from the DNA. Of about 230,000 clones listed, roughly 79% are singletons. The V end was cut by 5 bases, the J end by 0 bases, with 14 bases between. The germline V gene has CDR1 MNHEY and CDR2 SVGEGT. The CDR3 extends over 16 amino acids. Seattle's cohort entered during active infection and was followed longitudinally.

The chain combines TRBV6-2 or TRBV6-3 with TRBJ2-1; TRBD2 might be the D (6 bases). The sequenced sample consisted of peripheral blood. This TCR was recovered from a woman at least 80 years old with COVID-19, enrolled during active disease. The CDR3 DNA is TGTGCCAGCAGTCCCCTGGAGGGAGACTCCTACAATGAGCAGTTCTTC. Translating gives CASSPLEGDSYNEQFF.